The table lists the clone carrying this T cell receptor (beta chain) with a few counts. The data were taken from a study of T cells in Graves' hyperthyroidism and ophthalmopathy. The source material, RNA transcripts, was used to amplify TCR beta CDR3 regions. First-round RT-PCR targeting the TCR CDR3 was performed with the HTBI primer set. Each CDR3 protein gets one entry after TCRdb re-called the multiplex PCR reads with MiXCR. In the table there are a few hundred thousand distinct CDR3 sequences, approximately 14% of which are singletons. Trimming cost V 4 bases and J 0 bases, with 14 bases left between them. The CDR3 totals 15 residues. Germline V gene data show CDR1 as SQVTM and CDR2 as ANQGSEA.

Input material: blood. The chain carries TRBV29-1 and TRBJ2-3; D possibly corresponds to TRBD1 (5 bases). This clonotype originated in a woman aged 18-29 years with Graves' hyperthyroidism. CDR3 coding DNA: TGCAGCGTTGGGGGTGGCAGGGCGAGCACAGATACGCAGTATTTT. This sequence encodes CSVGGGRASTDTQYF.